A selection of T cell receptor beta chains follows, all from one sample in a study of blood T cell repertoires in COVID-19. Using immunoSEQ multiplex PCR, the repertoire was profiled, and TCRdb retains in-frame clones only, with some absent. Of about 130,000 clones in the sample, about four fifths are singletons; the top ten hold around 17%. What was sequenced was peripheral blood. Source of these receptors: a woman between 50 and 59 years old with acute or convalescent COVID-19. CDR3s include the opening cysteine and the closing phenylalanine or tryptophan. Each record gives: CDR3 length, D gene, clone size, J gene, V gene, CDR3 protein, CDR3 DNA. A D gene is named only where the DNA matches it firmly. The size entry is marked missing in some rows and otherwise reads once, few, many or a size class.

CDR3 length: 17; D gene: .; clone size: .; J gene: TRBJ1-2; V gene: TRBV7-8; CDR3 protein: CASSLGRWGTPRNGYTF; CDR3 DNA: TGTGCCAGCAGCTTAGGGAGGTGGGGGACACCAAGGAATGGCTACACCTTC
CDR3 length: 14; D gene: TRBD1; clone size: .; J gene: TRBJ2-2; V gene: TRBV27; CDR3 protein: CASSSQGSAGELFF; CDR3 DNA: TGTGCCAGCAGTTCACAGGGGAGCGCCGGGGAGCTGTTTTTT
CDR3 length: 17; D gene: TRBD2; clone size: few; J gene: TRBJ2-1; V gene: TRBV2; CDR3 protein: CASSPLRGGNLYNEQFF; CDR3 DNA: TGTGCCAGCAGTCCCCTGCGGGGGGGTAACCTCTACAATGAGCAGTTCTTC
CDR3 length: 16; D gene: .; clone size: .; J gene: TRBJ2-5; V gene: TRBV25-1; CDR3 protein: CASSGVPGTTKETQYF; CDR3 DNA: TGTGCCAGCAGTGGCGTTCCGGGGACAACGAAAGAGACCCAGTACTTC
CDR3 length: 12; D gene: .; clone size: .; J gene: TRBJ2-1; V gene: TRBV12-3/TRBV12-4; CDR3 protein: CASSRLVREQFF; CDR3 DNA: TGTGCCAGCAGTAGACTAGTTCGAGAGCAGTTCTTC
CDR3 length: 15; D gene: TRBD1; clone size: .; J gene: TRBJ1-1; V gene: TRBV18; CDR3 protein: CASSTGVGVNTEAFF; CDR3 DNA: TGTGCCAGCTCGACAGGGGTTGGGGTGAACACTGAAGCTTTCTTT
CDR3 length: 14; D gene: TRBD1; clone size: few; J gene: TRBJ1-2; V gene: TRBV3-1/TRBV3-2; CDR3 protein: CASSPPGQVYRPTF; CDR3 DNA: TGTGCCAGCAGCCCACCCGGACAGGTTTACAGACCCACCTTC
CDR3 length: 17; D gene: TRBD1; clone size: .; J gene: TRBJ1-3; V gene: TRBV5-5; CDR3 protein: CASSERTGAYSGNTIYF; CDR3 DNA: TGTGCCAGCAGCGAGCGGACAGGGGCATACTCTGGAAACACCATATATTTT
CDR3 length: 15; D gene: .; clone size: .; J gene: TRBJ2-7; V gene: TRBV15; CDR3 protein: CATSRRQTLAYEQYF; CDR3 DNA: TGTGCCACCAGCAGGAGACAGACTCTGGCCTACGAGCAGTACTTC
CDR3 length: 13; D gene: .; clone size: .; J gene: TRBJ2-2; V gene: TRBV30; CDR3 protein: CAWSYSQTGELFF; CDR3 DNA: TGTGCCTGGAGCTACAGTCAAACCGGGGAGCTGTTTTTT
CDR3 length: 14; D gene: TRBD1; clone size: .; J gene: TRBJ1-4; V gene: TRBV7-2; CDR3 protein: CASSLDRVGEKLFF; CDR3 DNA: TGTGCCAGCAGCCTCGACAGGGTCGGAGAAAAACTGTTTTTT
CDR3 length: 15; D gene: .; clone size: .; J gene: TRBJ1-6; V gene: TRBV2; CDR3 protein: CASMATTAYNSPLHF; CDR3 DNA: TGTGCCAGCATGGCAACGACAGCTTATAATTCACCCCTCCACTTT
CDR3 length: 17; D gene: TRBD1; clone size: .; J gene: TRBJ1-3; V gene: TRBV30; CDR3 protein: CAWRNVGGPSSGNTIYF; CDR3 DNA: TGTGCCTGGAGAAATGTAGGGGGCCCCAGCTCTGGAAACACCATATATTTT
CDR3 length: 16; D gene: .; clone size: .; J gene: TRBJ1-1; V gene: TRBV5-1; CDR3 protein: CASSLRGGNMNTEAFF; CDR3 DNA: TGCGCCAGCAGCTTGAGGGGGGGCAACATGAACACTGAAGCTTTCTTT
CDR3 length: 14; D gene: .; clone size: .; J gene: TRBJ1-1; V gene: TRBV5-1; CDR3 protein: CASSFSPGATEAFF; CDR3 DNA: TGCGCCAGCAGCTTTTCTCCAGGGGCCACTGAAGCTTTCTTT
CDR3 length: 16; D gene: .; clone size: .; J gene: TRBJ2-3; V gene: TRBV18; CDR3 protein: CASSPGTPSSTDTQYF; CDR3 DNA: TGTGCCAGCTCACCTGGGACACCATCTAGCACAGATACGCAGTATTTT
CDR3 length: 16; D gene: .; clone size: .; J gene: TRBJ1-5; V gene: TRBV25-1; CDR3 protein: CASSDPGGVYNQPQHF; CDR3 DNA: TGTGCCAGCAGTGACCCGGGGGGAGTATACAATCAGCCCCAGCATTTT
CDR3 length: 16; D gene: .; clone size: once; J gene: TRBJ2-7; V gene: TRBV3-1/TRBV3-2; CDR3 protein: CASSQDRGTRVHEQYF; CDR3 DNA: TGTGCCAGCAGCCAAGATAGAGGGACTCGGGTCCACGAGCAGTACTTC
CDR3 length: 15; D gene: TRBD1; clone size: .; J gene: TRBJ1-1; V gene: TRBV3-1/TRBV3-2; CDR3 protein: CASSQETGQYTEAFF; CDR3 DNA: TGTGCCAGCAGCCAAGAGACGGGACAGTACACTGAAGCTTTCTTT
CDR3 length: 16; D gene: .; clone size: .; J gene: TRBJ1-3; V gene: TRBV7-9; CDR3 protein: CASSLAGLFSGNTIYF; CDR3 DNA: TGTGCCAGCAGCTTGGCAGGGCTTTTCTCTGGAAACACCATATATTTT
CDR3 length: 14; D gene: .; clone size: .; J gene: TRBJ1-1; V gene: TRBV10-2; CDR3 protein: CASSARGQNTEAFF; CDR3 DNA: TGCGCCAGCAGTGCAAGAGGGCAGAACACTGAAGCTTTCTTT
CDR3 length: 18; D gene: TRBD2; clone size: .; J gene: TRBJ2-3; V gene: TRBV9; CDR3 protein: CASSILAGGLSSTDTQYF; CDR3 DNA: TGTGCCAGCAGCATACTAGCGGGGGGGCTCTCTAGCACAGATACGCAGTATTTT
CDR3 length: 16; D gene: TRBD1; clone size: .; J gene: TRBJ2-1; V gene: TRBV7-3; CDR3 protein: CASSTRPGTVYNEQFF; CDR3 DNA: TGTGCCAGCAGCACTCGACCCGGGACAGTTTACAATGAGCAGTTCTTC
CDR3 length: 13; D gene: TRBD2; clone size: .; J gene: TRBJ2-1; V gene: TRBV6-6; CDR3 protein: CASNDGGNNEQFF; CDR3 DNA: TGTGCCAGCAATGACGGGGGGAACAATGAGCAGTTCTTC
CDR3 length: 15; D gene: .; clone size: .; J gene: TRBJ1-1; V gene: TRBV9; CDR3 protein: CASSVEGRGSAEAFF; CDR3 DNA: TGTGCCAGCAGCGTAGAGGGGAGGGGAAGCGCTGAAGCTTTCTTT